Below, one T cell receptor beta chain is given with its context. This sample was taken from a study of T cells expressing NK-cell markers. TCRdb re-called the 5' RACE reads; one entry per CDR3 protein, DNA not given. This specimen shows some 450,000 distinct CDR3 sequences; the ten leading clones hold 6% to 9.5%. The CDR3 has 15 residues. Germline V CDR1 and CDR2: MNHEY, SVGAGI. This chain links TRBV6-5 with TRBJ2-5; TCRdb indicates TRBD1, and absent DNA this call remains unverified. The material sequenced was blood T cells: a sorted CD56 or NKG2C T cell subset, CD4+ or CD8+ T cells, or bulk PBMC T cells (not recorded which). The origin of this receptor is a woman between 18 and 70 years old in good health. The CDR3 protein is CASSSGQGAQETQYF.